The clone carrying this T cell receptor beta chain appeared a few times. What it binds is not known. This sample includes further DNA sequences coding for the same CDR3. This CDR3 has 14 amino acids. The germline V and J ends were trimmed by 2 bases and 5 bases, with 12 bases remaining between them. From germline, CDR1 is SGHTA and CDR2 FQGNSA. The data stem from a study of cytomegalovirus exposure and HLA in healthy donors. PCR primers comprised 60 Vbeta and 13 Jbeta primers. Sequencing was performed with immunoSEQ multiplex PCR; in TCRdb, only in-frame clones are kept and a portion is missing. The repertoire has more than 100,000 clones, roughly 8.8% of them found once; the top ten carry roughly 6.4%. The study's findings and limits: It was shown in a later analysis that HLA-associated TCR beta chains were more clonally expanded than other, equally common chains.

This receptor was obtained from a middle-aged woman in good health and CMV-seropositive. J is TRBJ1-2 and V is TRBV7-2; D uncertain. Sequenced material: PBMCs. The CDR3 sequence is CASSLSTGWYGYTF. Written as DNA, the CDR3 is TGTGCCAGCAGCTTATCCACGGGTTGGTATGGCTACACCTTC.